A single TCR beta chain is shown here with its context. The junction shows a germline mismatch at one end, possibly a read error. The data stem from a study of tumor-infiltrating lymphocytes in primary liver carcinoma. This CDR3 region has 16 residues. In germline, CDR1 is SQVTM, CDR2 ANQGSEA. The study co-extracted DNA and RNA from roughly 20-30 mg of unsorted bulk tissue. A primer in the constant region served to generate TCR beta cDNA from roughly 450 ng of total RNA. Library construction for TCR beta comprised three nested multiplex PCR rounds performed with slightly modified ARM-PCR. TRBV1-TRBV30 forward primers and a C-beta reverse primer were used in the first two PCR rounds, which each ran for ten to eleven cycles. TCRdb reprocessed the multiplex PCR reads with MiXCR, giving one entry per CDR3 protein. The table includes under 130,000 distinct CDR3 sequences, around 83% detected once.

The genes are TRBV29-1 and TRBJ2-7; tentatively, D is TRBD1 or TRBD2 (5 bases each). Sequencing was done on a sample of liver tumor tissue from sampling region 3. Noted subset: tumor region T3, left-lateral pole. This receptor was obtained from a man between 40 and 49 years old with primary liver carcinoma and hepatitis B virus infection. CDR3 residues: CSVMTSGTGIPYDQYF. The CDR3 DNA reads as TGCAGCGTCATGACATCTGGGACCGGCATTCCCTACGATCAGTACTTC.